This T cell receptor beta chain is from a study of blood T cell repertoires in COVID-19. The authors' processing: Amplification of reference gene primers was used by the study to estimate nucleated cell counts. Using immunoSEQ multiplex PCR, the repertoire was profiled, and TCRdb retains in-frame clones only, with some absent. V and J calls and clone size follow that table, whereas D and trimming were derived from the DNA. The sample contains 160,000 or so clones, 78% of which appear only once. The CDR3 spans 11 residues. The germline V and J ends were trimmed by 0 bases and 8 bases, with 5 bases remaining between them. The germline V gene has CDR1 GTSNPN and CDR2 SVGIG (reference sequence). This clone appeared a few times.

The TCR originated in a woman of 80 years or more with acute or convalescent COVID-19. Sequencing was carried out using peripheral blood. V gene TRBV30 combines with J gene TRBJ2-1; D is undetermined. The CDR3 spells CAWSVLDEQFF. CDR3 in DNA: TGTGCCTGGAGTGTTTTAGATGAGCAGTTCTTC.